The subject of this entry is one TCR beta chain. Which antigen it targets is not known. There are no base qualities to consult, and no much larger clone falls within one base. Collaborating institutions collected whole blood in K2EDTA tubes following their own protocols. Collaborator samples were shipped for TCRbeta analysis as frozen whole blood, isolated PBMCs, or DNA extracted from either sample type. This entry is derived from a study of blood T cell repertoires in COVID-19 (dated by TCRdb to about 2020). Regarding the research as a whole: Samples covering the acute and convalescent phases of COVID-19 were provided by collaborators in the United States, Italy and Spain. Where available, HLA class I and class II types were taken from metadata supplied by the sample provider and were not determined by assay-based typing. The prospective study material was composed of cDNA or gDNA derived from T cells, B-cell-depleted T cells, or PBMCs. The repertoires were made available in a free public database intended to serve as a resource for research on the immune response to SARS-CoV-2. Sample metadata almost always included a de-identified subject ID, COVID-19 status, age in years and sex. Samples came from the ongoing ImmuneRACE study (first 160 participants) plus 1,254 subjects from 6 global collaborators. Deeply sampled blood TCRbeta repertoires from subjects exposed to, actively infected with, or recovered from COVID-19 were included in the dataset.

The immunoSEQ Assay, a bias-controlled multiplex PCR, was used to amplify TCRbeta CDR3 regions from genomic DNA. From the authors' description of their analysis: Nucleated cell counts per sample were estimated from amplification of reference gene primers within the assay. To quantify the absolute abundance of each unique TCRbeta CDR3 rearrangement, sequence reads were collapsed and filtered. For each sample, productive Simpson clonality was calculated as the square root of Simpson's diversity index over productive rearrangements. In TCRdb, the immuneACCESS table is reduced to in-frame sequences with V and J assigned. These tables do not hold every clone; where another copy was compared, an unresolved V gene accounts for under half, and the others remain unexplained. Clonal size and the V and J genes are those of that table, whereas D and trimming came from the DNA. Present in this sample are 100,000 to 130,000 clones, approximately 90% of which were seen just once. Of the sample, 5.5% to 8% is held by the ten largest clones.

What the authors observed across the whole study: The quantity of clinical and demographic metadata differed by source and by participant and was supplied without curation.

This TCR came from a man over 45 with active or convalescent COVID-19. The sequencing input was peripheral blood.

The CDR3 reads as follows: CANSPTKADTQYF. The base sequence is TGTGCCAACTCCCCGACTAAAGCAGATACGCAGTATTTT. The chain couples TRBV6-6 to TRBJ2-3; TRBD2 is perhaps the D gene, given 5 matching bases. The CDR3 has 13 amino acids, counting the end cysteine and phenylalanine. This entry keeps only the CDR3 DNA: 39 bases, framed from base 1. CDR1 is given as MNHNY and CDR2 as SVGAGI, both from the germline V gene (reference sequence). Deletion took 10 bases off V and 4 bases off J, with a span of 15 bases between the germline ends.